The 32 T cell receptor beta chains in this list originate from one sample, sequenced in a study of T cell changes during pregnancy in multiple sclerosis. Libraries were prepared by immunoSEQ multiplex PCR; TCRdb keeps only in-frame clonotypes and omits some of them. The repertoire has tens of thousands of clones, 80% to 90% of them found once; the top ten carry about 1.2%. The source material was CD4+ T cells from peripheral blood mononuclear cells, sampled after pregnancy. The receptors originated from a female donor with multiple sclerosis, enrolled in a pregnancy study.

The J gene is TRBJ1-2, the V gene TRBV13; D uncertain. Trimming took 6 bases from V and 3 from J, leaving 8 bases between them. CDR1 PRHDT and CDR2 FYEKMQ come from the germline V gene (reference sequence). The CDR3 consists of 12 residues. CDR3 protein: CASSWEDYGYTF. In nucleotides, the CDR3 is TGTGCCAGCAGTTGGGAGGACTATGGCTACACCTTC.

J is TRBJ1-1 and V is TRBV5-1; the D gene is possibly TRBD1 (5 bases). Germline V gene lookup returns CDR1 SGHRS and CDR2 YFSETQ. Trimming shortened V by 6 bases and J by 0 bases, and 12 bases separated the two germline ends. CDR3 length: 14 residues. The CDR3 nucleotides are TGCGCCAGCAAATCAGGACAACTGAACACTGAAGCTTTCTTT. Its protein is CASKSGQLNTEAFF.

The J gene is TRBJ2-7, the V gene TRBV2; 12 bases are shared with TRBD2. Germline V gives CDR1 SNHLY, CDR2 FYNNEI. Trimming removed 6 bases from V and 3 bases from J; junction bases left unmatched: 6. The CDR3 extends over 15 amino acids. In DNA, the CDR3 is TGTGCCAGCAGGGAACTAGCGGGAGGATTCTACGAGCAGTACTTC. Protein product: CASRELAGGFYEQYF.

This clone came up once. This chain uses TRBV19 with TRBJ1-1; a weak D match, TRBD1 (6 bases). V was trimmed by 5 bases and J by 8 bases, leaving 15 bases between them. CDR1 and CDR2 from the germline V gene are LNHDA and SQIVND (reference sequence). CDR3 length: 13 amino acids. CDR3 nucleotides: TGTGCCAGTAGTTCATTTTGGACAGCAGAAGCTTTCTTT. Amino acid sequence: CASSSFWTAEAFF. Using reference TRBV19 and TRBJ1-1 for the parts outside the CDR3, the full variable domain is DGGITQSPKYLFRKEGQNVTLSCEQNLNHDAMYWYRQDPGQGLRLIYYSQIVNDFQKGDIAEGYSVSREKKESFPLTVTSAQKNPTAFYLCASSSFWTAEAFFGQGTRLTVV.

The rearrangement links TRBV13 to TRBJ1-3; the match to TRBD1 covers 12 bases. Looked up from germline, CDR1 is PRHDT and CDR2 is FYEKMQ (reference sequence). The CDR3 is made up of 18 amino acids. With 0 bases clipped from V and 4 bases from J, the junction kept 7 bases outside the gene matches. The CDR3 loop reads CASSLGLGQGAWGNTIYF. Here the CDR3 DNA reads TGTGCCAGCAGCTTAGGCCTGGGACAGGGGGCGTGGGGAAACACCATATATTTT.

This chain uses TRBV7-2 with TRBJ2-1; TRBD1 matches at 9 bases. Germline loops: CDR1 SGHTA, CDR2 FQGNSA. The V gene end was trimmed by 3 bases and the J gene end by 6 bases; junction bases not matched to a gene: 3. The CDR3 has 14 residues. As DNA, the CDR3 is TGTGCCAGCAGCTTTGGACAGGGGCCCAATGAGCAGTTCTTC. This gives the protein CASSFGQGPNEQFF.

This chain connects TRBV5-1 to TRBJ2-2; 8 bases are shared with TRBD1. Looked up from germline, CDR1 is SGHRS and CDR2 is YFSETQ. V lost 3 bases to trimming and J lost 5 bases; unmatched junction nucleotides: 6. The length of the CDR3 is 15 residues. The CDR3 region is CASSSRGLGTGELFF. The DNA of the CDR3 is TGCGCCAGCAGCTCCAGGGGGCTCGGAACCGGGGAGCTGTTTTTT.

V usage is TRBV6-5 and J usage is TRBJ1-2; TRBD1 might be the D (6 bases). This CDR3 comprises 14 residues. V shed 0 bases and J shed 8 bases, with 13 bases lying between them. Looked up from germline, CDR1 is MNHEY and CDR2 is SVGAGI. DNA for the CDR3: TGTGCCAGCAGTTACTCGAGGGGACAACACGGCTACACCTTC. Translating it yields CASSYSRGQHGYTF.

A few counts support this clone. This chain's CDR3 is CASSPRRQVFYEKLFF. DNA of the CDR3: TGTGCCAGCAGTCCACGTCGACAGGTGTTTTATGAAAAACTGTTTTTT. The rearrangement joins TRBV27 to TRBJ1-4; a possible D gene is TRBD1 (6 bases). V lost 5 bases and J 6 bases, leaving 19 bases between the germline ends. The CDR3 consists of 16 residues. From germline, CDR1 is MNHEY and CDR2 SMNVEV (reference sequence).

This clone was counted only a few times. V and J are TRBV7-8 and TRBJ1-1, with 8 nucleotides matching TRBD1. The CDR3 is made up of 11 amino acids. Germline loops: CDR1 SGHVS, CDR2 FQNEAQ. V lost 1 base, J lost 11 bases, and 0 bases stayed unmatched. The CDR3 bases are TGTGCCAGCAGCTTAGGACAGGGGGCTTTCTTT. Encoded protein: CASSLGQGAFF.

The rearrangement joins TRBV6-6 to TRBJ2-7; weak D call: TRBD2 (6 bases). The CDR3 extends over 15 amino acids. Per germline, CDR1 MNHNY and CDR2 SVGAGI (reference sequence). V was cut by 4 bases and J by 5 bases, with 18 bases left in between. CDR3 loop: CASSFPAVGEDEQYF. For the CDR3, the DNA is TGTGCCAGCAGTTTCCCCGCAGTGGGGGAGGACGAGCAGTACTTC.

The chain has TRBV18 and TRBJ1-1; perhaps TRBD1 as D (5 bases). CDR3 size: 17 residues. Trimming took 2 bases from V and 0 from J, leaving 16 bases between them. Germline V gene sequence: CDR1 KGHSH, CDR2 LQKENI. The CDR3 protein is CASSPTQGGLMNTEAFF. CDR3 bases: TGTGCCAGCTCACCAACGCAGGGAGGTTTAATGAACACTGAAGCTTTCTTT.

The chain combines TRBV7-3 with TRBJ1-1; no definite D call. Germline V gene sequence: CDR1 SGHTA, CDR2 FQGTGA. V was cut by 4 bases and J by 0 bases, with 9 bases left in between. The CDR3 is 14 amino acids. The DNA of the CDR3 is TGTGCCAGCAGCTGGGCAGGTATGAACACTGAAGCTTTCTTT. It is translated as CASSWAGMNTEAFF. Full variable domain (remainder filled in from reference TRBV7-3 and TRBJ1-1): GAGVSQTPSNKVTEKGKYVELRCDPISGHTALYWYRQSLGQGPEFLIYFQGTGAADDSGLPNDRFFAVRPEGSVSTLKIQRTERGDSAVYLCASSWAGMNTEAFFGQGTRLTVV.

The chain links TRBV4-3 to TRBJ1-2, with D uncertain. V lost 1 base and J 5 bases, leaving 20 bases between the germline ends. Germline lookup yields CDR1 LGHNA and CDR2 YSLEER. The CDR3 is made up of 17 amino acids. The CDR3 nucleotides are TGCGCCAGCAGCCAAGCCTCTTTAATGCGAGATACGTATGGCTACACCTTC. Translation: CASSQASLMRDTYGYTF.

The rearrangement uses TRBV7-2 and TRBJ1-3; TRBD1 matches at 9 bases. J was trimmed by 9 bases and V by 8 bases; bases with no gene match: 14. Looked up from germline, CDR1 is SGHTA and CDR2 is FQGNSA. The CDR3 contains 15 residues. The CDR3 region has the DNA TGTGCCAGCGGGAAAGACCGGGACAGGGTGCGCACCATATATTTT. This gives the protein CASGKDRDRVRTIYF.

This clone turned up a few times. The chain recombines TRBV18 with TRBJ2-2; D is perhaps TRBD2 (6 bases). Trimming pared 3 bases from V and 6 bases from J, leaving 11 bases between. CDR1 KGHSH and CDR2 LQKENI come from the germline V gene. The length of the CDR3 is 14 residues. The CDR3: CASSPAGSAGELFF. As DNA, the CDR3 is TGTGCCAGCTCACCGGCCGGGAGCGCCGGGGAGCTGTTTTTT.

The V call is TRBV5-4, the J call TRBJ1-4, with D possibly being TRBD1 (5 bases). Trimming cost V 2 bases and J 4 bases, with 12 bases left between them. Germline CDR1 and CDR2: SGHNT and YYREEE (reference sequence). This CDR3 spans 15 amino acids. The CDR3 DNA follows: TGTGCCAGCAGCTTTTTTCAGGGTAGTAATGAAAAACTGTTTTTT. It specifies CASSFFQGSNEKLFF.

By proportion, this clone is medium-sized. The chain has TRBV7-2 and TRBJ2-2; D possibly corresponds to TRBD2 (5 bases). The germline V gene encodes CDR1 SGHTA and CDR2 FQGNSA. V was pared by 6 bases and J by 8 bases, with 22 bases between. The CDR3 is made up of 16 amino acids. CDR3: CASRPSGSLLSGELFF. For the CDR3, the DNA is TGTGCCAGCAGACCTTCGGGGAGCCTTTTAAGTGGGGAGCTGTTTTTT. Full variable domain (missing parts from reference TRBV7-2 and TRBJ2-2): GAGVSQSPSNKVTEKGKDVELRCDPISGHTALYWYRQSLGQGLEFLIYFQGNSAPDKSGLPSDRFSAERTGGSVSTLTIQRTQQEDSAVYLCASRPSGSLLSGELFFGEGSRLTVL.

The chain combines TRBV5-1 with TRBJ2-2; the match to TRBD1 covers 9 bases. The CDR3 extends over 21 amino acids. Germline values: CDR1 SGHRS, CDR2 YFSETQ. Losses at the gene ends were 3 bases for V and 5 bases for J; bases not matched to a gene: 23. The CDR3 spells CASSSRLPGQGPLGGTGELFF. Here the CDR3 DNA reads TGCGCCAGCAGCTCGAGACTACCGGGACAGGGACCCTTGGGAGGGACCGGGGAGCTGTTTTTT.

The chain links TRBV10-1 to TRBJ2-3; 7 nucleotides agree with TRBD2. Losses at the gene ends were 0 bases for V and 1 base for J; bases not matched to a gene: 4. This CDR3 comprises 16 residues. Germline assignment: CDR1 WNHNN and CDR2 SYGVQD (reference sequence). DNA for the CDR3: TGCGCCAGCAGTGAGTCTTTTGGGGGGGGCACAGATACGCAGTATTTT. Translation gives CASSESFGGGTDTQYF.

As to this clone: The limits of the CDR3 on the DNA are not certain, so only TCRdb's listed CDR3 is given. The V call is TRBV15, the J call TRBJ2-1; whether TRBD2, the table's D call, matches the DNA was not checked. Germline CDR1 and CDR2: LNHNV and YYDKDF (reference sequence). Inclusive of both ends, the CDR3 amounts to 18 amino acids. CDR3 protein: CATSSSSQREGQDNEQFF.

The rearrangement links TRBV30 to TRBJ1-3; 7 bases match TRBD1. The germline gives CDR1 GTSNPN, CDR2 SVGIG (reference sequence). Trimming cost V 3 bases and J 0 bases; bases outside gene matches: 2. The CDR3 covers 14 residues. The CDR3 nucleotides read TGTGCCTGGAGACAGGGGTCCTCTGGAAACACCATATATTTT. Its translation is CAWRQGSSGNTIYF.

The chain combines TRBV6-5 with TRBJ1-2; TRBD1 is a possible D gene (5 bases). V was cut by 6 bases and J by 4 bases, with 12 bases left in between. CDR1 is MNHEY and CDR2 is SVGAGI in the germline V gene. This CDR3 region has 13 residues. The CDR3 bases are TGTGCCAGCAGCCTCTATCAGGGCTATGGCTACACCTTC. Translating it yields CASSLYQGYGYTF.

The gene calls are TRBV19 and TRBJ1-2, with a possible D match to TRBD1 (6 bases). V gave up 7 bases and J gave up 0 bases, with 15 bases separating them. The germline V gene encodes CDR1 LNHDA and CDR2 SQIVND (reference sequence). The CDR3 runs 15 residues. CDR3 loop: CASTMDRAPNYGYTF. In DNA, the CDR3 is TGTGCCAGTACCATGGACAGAGCACCTAACTATGGCTACACCTTC.

The gene calls are TRBV28 and TRBJ1-3, with 8 bases identical to TRBD1. V shed 5 bases and J 5 bases; nucleotides not matched to a gene: 11. The length of the CDR3 is 16 residues. Germline CDR1 is MDHEN and CDR2 is SYDVKM. The CDR3 here is CASSRPRTGSRNTIYF. The DNA of the CDR3 is TGTGCCAGCAGTAGACCCCGGACAGGGTCTAGAAACACCATATATTTT.

This clone was recorded only once. The gene calls are TRBV19 and TRBJ2-6; tentatively, D is TRBD1 (6 bases). The V gene's germline CDR1 is LNHDA and CDR2 SQIVND (reference sequence). CDR3 length equals 16 residues. Trimming took 3 bases from V and 1 from J, leaving 10 bases between them. DNA of the CDR3: TGTGCCAGTAGTATCTACAGGGTATCTGGGGCCAACGTCCTGACTTTC. Translation: CASSIYRVSGANVLTF.

This chain uses TRBV7-3 with TRBJ2-3; TRBD2 is a possible D gene (5 bases). Germline assignment: CDR1 SGHTA and CDR2 FQGTGA. Trimming removed 4 bases from V and 7 bases from J, with 12 bases in between. The CDR3 runs 13 residues. The CDR3 region has the DNA TGTGCCAGCAGCTCGAGAAGCGGATATACGCAGTATTTT. It specifies CASSSRSGYTQYF.

This chain joins TRBV5-4 and TRBJ1-2; D uncertain. Germline V CDR1 and CDR2: SGHNT, YYREEE (reference sequence). The V end lost 0 bases, the J end lost 5 bases, and 11 bases lay between the germline ends. There are 14 residues in the CDR3. CDR3 amino acids: CASSLGGEGYGYTF. The CDR3 DNA sequence: TGTGCCAGCAGCTTGGGAGGCGAGGGATATGGCTACACCTTC.

The V call is TRBV7-2, the J call TRBJ2-3; D perhaps matches TRBD2 (6 bases). Germline CDR1 and CDR2: SGHTA and FQGNSA. The V end lost 1 base, the J end lost 2 bases, and 10 bases lay between the germline ends. There are 15 residues in the CDR3. The CDR3 reads CASSLDGRATDTQYF. In DNA, the CDR3 is TGTGCCAGCAGCTTAGACGGGAGAGCCACAGATACGCAGTATTTT.

The chain joins TRBV2 to TRBJ2-7, with 8 bases that match TRBD1. Per the germline V gene, CDR1 is SNHLY and CDR2 is FYNNEI. There are 15 residues in the CDR3. The ends lost 5 bases at V and 3 bases at J; junction bases unmatched: 9. The CDR3 here is CASSQPGTGDYEQYF. In DNA, the CDR3 is TGTGCCAGCAGTCAACCAGGGACAGGAGACTACGAGCAGTACTTC. The variable domain in full, with the rest retrieved from reference TRBV2 and TRBJ2-7, is EPEVTQTPSHQVTQMGQEVILRCVPISNHLYFYWYRQILGQKVEFLVSFYNNEISEKSEIFDDQFSVERPDGSNFTLKIRSTKLEDSAMYFCASSQPGTGDYEQYFGPGTRLTVT.

The gene calls are TRBV5-6 and TRBJ2-5, with TRBD2 as a possible D gene (6 bases). V was shortened by 4 bases and J by 5 bases, with 15 bases between the two germline ends. The CDR3 totals 14 residues. The germline CDR1 and CDR2 sequences are SGHDT and YYEEEE. The CDR3 sequence is CASSLGRPGETQYF. In nucleotides, the CDR3 is TGTGCCAGCAGCCTAGGGAGGCCCGGGGAGACCCAGTACTTC.

The V and J genes are TRBV11-2 and TRBJ2-6; tentative D call: TRBD1 (5 bases). The CDR3 length is 16 residues. Germline values: CDR1 SGHAT, CDR2 FQNNGV. The ends were cut back, 2 bases at V and 3 bases at J, with 11 bases in the middle. DNA for the CDR3: TGTGCCAGCAGCTTATTCAGGGTTGGTGGGGCCAACGTCCTGACTTTC. This codes for CASSLFRVGGANVLTF.